This entry is about one T cell receptor (beta chain). Its target is unknown. This sample was included in a study of EBV T-cell therapy then PD-1 blockade in nasopharyngeal carcinoma. Treatment reported: AdE1-LMPpoly-expanded autologous EBV-specific T-cell therapy followed by anti-PD-1 nivolumab. TCRdb keeps only in-frame clones here, not all; method: immunoSEQ multiplex PCR. The table has roughly 20,000 clones, 84% seen once. The sequence came from a middle-aged man with nasopharyngeal carcinoma. The sample in question was CD8+ T cells from blood, obtained at day 33 from a patient whose treatment included autologous EBV-specific T cells and nivolumab.

CDR3 bases: TGTGCCAGCAGCTGGGGACTAGCGGAAGAGACCCAGTACTTC. The encoded protein is CASSWGLAEETQYF. The chain uses TRBV2 and TRBJ2-5, with 11 bases aligning to TRBD2. Per germline, CDR1 SNHLY and CDR2 FYNNEI. CDR3 length: 14 amino acids. V lost 6 bases and J lost 3; bases outside the gene matches: 3.